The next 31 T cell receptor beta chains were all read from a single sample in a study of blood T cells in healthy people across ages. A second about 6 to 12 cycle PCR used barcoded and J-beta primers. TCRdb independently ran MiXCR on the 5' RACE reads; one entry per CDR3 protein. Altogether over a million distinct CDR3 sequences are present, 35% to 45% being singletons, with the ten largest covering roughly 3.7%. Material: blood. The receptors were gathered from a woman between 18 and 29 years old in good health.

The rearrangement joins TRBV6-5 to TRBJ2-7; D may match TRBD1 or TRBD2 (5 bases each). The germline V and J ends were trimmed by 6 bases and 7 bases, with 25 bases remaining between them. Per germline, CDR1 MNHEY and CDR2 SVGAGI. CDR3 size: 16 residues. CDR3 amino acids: CASSRSGTRSYNEQYF. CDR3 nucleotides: TGTGCCAGCAGCCGCTCCGGGACCCGCTCCTACAATGAGCAGTACTTC.

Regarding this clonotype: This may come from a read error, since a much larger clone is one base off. CDR3 nucleotides: TGCGCCAGCAGCTTGGTACGGGGCTCCTACATTGAGCAGTTCTTC. This codes for CASSLVRGSYIEQFF. The chain links TRBV5-1 to TRBJ2-1; D is possibly TRBD1 or TRBD2 (5 bases each). The CDR3 sequence is 15 residues long. Germline CDR1 SGHRS, CDR2 YFSETQ.

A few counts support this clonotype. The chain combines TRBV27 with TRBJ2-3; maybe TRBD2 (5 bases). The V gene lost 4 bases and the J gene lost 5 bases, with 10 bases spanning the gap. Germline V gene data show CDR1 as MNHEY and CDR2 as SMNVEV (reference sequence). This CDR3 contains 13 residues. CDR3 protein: CASSWLRGDTQYF. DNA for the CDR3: TGTGCCAGCAGTTGGCTCCGGGGAGATACGCAGTATTTT.

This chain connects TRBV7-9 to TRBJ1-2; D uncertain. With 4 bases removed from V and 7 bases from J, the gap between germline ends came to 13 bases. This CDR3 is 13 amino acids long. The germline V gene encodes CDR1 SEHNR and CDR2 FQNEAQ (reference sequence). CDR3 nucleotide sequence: TGTGCCAGCAGCTGGGCGGAGATCTCTGGCTACACCTTC. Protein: CASSWAEISGYTF.

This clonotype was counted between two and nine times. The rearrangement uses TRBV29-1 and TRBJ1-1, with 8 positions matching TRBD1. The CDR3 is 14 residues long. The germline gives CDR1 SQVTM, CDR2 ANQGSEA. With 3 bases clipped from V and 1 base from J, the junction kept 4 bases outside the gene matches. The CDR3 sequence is CSVDTGTGNTEAFF. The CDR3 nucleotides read TGCAGCGTTGACACCGGGACAGGGAACACTGAAGCTTTCTTT. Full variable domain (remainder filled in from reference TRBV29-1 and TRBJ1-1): SAVISQKPSRDICQRGTSLTIQCQVDSQVTMMFWYRQQPGQSLTLIATANQGSEATYESGFVIDKFPISRPNLTFSTLTVSNMSPEDSSIYLCSVDTGTGNTEAFFGQGTRLTVV.

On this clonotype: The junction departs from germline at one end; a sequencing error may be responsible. Here the CDR3 reads CVSSLVLDRGGAFF. The DNA for the CDR3 is TGTGTCAGCAGCTTAGTTTTGGACAGGGGAGGAGCTTTCTTT. The rearrangement joins TRBV7-9 to TRBJ1-1, with TRBD1 matching over 9 bases. This CDR3 comprises 14 residues. Germline CDR1 is SEHNR and CDR2 is FQNEAQ (reference sequence).

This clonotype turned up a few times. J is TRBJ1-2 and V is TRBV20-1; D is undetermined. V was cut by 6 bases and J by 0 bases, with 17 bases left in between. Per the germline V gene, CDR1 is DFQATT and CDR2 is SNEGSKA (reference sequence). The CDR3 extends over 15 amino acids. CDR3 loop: CSAPHYRRANYGYTF. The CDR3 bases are TGCAGTGCCCCTCACTATCGGAGGGCTAACTATGGCTACACCTTC.

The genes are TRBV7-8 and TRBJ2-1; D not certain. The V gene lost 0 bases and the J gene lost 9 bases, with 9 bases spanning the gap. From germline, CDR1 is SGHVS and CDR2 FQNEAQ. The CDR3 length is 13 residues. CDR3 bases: TGTGCCAGCAGCTTAGCTCGGGCAGTTGAGCAGTTCTTC. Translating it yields CASSLARAVEQFF.

The chain's CDR3 is CASRTLAGGIRNEQFF. In DNA form, the CDR3 reads TGTGCCAGCAGGACCTTAGCGGGAGGGATACGCAATGAGCAGTTCTTC. The chain uses TRBV6-2 or TRBV6-3 and TRBJ2-1, with 11 bases lining up with TRBD2. With V trimmed by 6 bases and J by 6 bases, 10 bases remained unmatched. CDR1 and CDR2 (germline): MNHEY, SVGEGT. The CDR3 totals 16 residues.

The CDR3: CASSSPGQGTWEQYF. For the CDR3, the DNA is TGTGCCAGCAGTTCCCCGGGACAGGGAACGTGGGAGCAGTACTTC. This sequence joins TRBV6-6 and TRBJ2-7; 9 bases align to TRBD1. After removal of 4 bases from V and 7 bases from J, the junction contained 11 bases not matched to a gene. CDR3 size: 15 residues. Germline V gene sequence: CDR1 MNHNY, CDR2 SVGAGI (reference sequence).

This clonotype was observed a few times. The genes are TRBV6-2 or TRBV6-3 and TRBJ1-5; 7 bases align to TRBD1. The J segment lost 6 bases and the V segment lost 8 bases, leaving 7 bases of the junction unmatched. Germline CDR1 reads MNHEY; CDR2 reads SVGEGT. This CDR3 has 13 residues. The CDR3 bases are TGTGCCAGCCAAACAGGGGCACTTCAGCCCCAGCATTTT. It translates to CASQTGALQPQHF.

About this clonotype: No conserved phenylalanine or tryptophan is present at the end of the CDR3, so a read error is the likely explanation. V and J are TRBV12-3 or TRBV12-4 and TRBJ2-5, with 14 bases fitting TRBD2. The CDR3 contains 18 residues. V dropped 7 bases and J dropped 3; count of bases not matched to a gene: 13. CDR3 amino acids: CASIPGLAGGLGEETQYL. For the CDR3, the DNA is TGTGCCAGCATCCCCGGACTAGCGGGAGGCCTAGGTGAAGAGACCCAGTACTTA.

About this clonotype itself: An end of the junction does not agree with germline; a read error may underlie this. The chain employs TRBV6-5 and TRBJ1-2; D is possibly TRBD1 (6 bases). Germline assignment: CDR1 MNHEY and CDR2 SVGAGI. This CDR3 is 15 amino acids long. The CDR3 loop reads CASKSPAGGRGGYIF. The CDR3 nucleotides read TGTGCCAGCAAATCGCCTGCCGGGGGGCGCGGGGGCTACATCTTC.

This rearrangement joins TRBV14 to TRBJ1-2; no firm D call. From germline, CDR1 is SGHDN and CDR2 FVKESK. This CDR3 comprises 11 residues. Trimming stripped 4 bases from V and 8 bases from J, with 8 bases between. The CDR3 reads CASSLFGGYTF. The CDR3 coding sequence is TGTGCCAGCAGCCTCTTCGGGGGCTACACCTTC. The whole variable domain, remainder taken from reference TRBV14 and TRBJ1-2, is EAGVTQFPSHSVIEKGQTVTLRCDPISGHDNLYWYRRVMGKEIKFLLHFVKESKQDESGMPNNRFLAERTGGTYSTLKVQPAELEDSGVYFCASSLFGGYTFGSGTRLTVV.

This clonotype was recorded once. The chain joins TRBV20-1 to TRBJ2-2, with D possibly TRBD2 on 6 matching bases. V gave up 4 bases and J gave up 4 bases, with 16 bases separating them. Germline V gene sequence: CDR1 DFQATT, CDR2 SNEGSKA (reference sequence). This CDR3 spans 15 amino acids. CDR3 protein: CSAKWDGRLTGELFF. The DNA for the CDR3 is TGCAGTGCTAAATGGGACGGGAGACTCACCGGGGAGCTGTTTTTT.

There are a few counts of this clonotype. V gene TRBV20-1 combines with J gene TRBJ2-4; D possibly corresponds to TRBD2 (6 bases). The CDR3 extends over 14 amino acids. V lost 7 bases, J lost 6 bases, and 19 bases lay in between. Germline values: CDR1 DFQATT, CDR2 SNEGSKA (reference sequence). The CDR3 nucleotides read TGCAGTGTTGCTAGGGGCGGGGACGGAAACATTCAGTACTTC. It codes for CSVARGGDGNIQYF.

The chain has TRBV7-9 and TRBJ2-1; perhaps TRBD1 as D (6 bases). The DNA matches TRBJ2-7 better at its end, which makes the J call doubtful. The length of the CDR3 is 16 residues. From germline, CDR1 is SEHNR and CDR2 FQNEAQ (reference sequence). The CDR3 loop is CASKFKGESSYNEQYF. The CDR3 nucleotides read TGTGCCAGTAAATTTAAGGGGGAGAGCTCCTACAATGAGCAGTACTTC.

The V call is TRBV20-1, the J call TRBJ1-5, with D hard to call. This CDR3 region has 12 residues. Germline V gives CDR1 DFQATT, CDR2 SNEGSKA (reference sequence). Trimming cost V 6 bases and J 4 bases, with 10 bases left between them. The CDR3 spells CSAVGGNQPQHF. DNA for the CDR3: TGCAGTGCCGTGGGCGGGAATCAGCCCCAGCATTTT.

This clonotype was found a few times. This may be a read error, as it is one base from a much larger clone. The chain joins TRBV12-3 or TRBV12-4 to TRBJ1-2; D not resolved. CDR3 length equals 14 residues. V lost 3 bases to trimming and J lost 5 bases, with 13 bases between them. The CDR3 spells CASSLGTAEYGYTF. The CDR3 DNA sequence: TGTGCCAGCAGTTTGGGCACGGCTGAATATGGCTACACCTTC.

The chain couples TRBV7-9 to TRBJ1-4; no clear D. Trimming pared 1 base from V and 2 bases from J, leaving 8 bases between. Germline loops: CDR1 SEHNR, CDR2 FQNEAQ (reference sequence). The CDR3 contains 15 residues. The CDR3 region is CASSLVLGTNEKLFF. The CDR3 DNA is TGTGCCAGCAGCTTAGTGCTGGGGACTAATGAAAAACTGTTTTTT.

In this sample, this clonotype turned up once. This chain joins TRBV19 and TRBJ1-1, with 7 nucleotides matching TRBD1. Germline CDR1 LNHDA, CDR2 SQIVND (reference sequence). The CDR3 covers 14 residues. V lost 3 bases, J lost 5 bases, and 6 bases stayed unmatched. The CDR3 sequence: CASSMNDRVTEAFF. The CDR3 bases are TGTGCCAGTAGTATGAACGACAGGGTAACTGAAGCTTTCTTT.

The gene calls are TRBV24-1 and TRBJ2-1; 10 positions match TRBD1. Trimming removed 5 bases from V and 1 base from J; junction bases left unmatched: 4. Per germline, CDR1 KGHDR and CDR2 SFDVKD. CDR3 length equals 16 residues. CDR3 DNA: TGTGCCACCAGTGTCGGGACAGGGGTATCCTACAATGAGCAGTTCTTC. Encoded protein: CATSVGTGVSYNEQFF.

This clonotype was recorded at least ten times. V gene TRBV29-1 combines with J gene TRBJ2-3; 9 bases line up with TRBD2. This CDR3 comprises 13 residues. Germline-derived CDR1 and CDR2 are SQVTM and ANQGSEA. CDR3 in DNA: TGCAGTGTTCCGACTAGCGGAACAGATACGCAGTATTTT. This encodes CSVPTSGTDTQYF.

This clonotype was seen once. CDR3 nucleotide sequence: TGTGCCACCAGCAGAGATCACGGAGGGGGCAGCTACAATGAGCAGTTCTTC. Amino acid sequence: CATSRDHGGGSYNEQFF. The gene calls are TRBV15 and TRBJ2-1, with D perhaps matching TRBD1 (7 bases). The ends were cut back, 0 bases at V and 3 bases at J, with 15 bases in the middle. This CDR3 is built from 17 residues. CDR1 and CDR2 (germline): LNHNV, YYDKDF (reference sequence).

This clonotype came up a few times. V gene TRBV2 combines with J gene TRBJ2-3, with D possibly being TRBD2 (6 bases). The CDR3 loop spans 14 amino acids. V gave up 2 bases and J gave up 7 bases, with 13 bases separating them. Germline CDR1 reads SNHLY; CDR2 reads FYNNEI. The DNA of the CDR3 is TGTGCCAGCAGTGAACCGGCTAGCGACAATACGCAGTATTTT. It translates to CASSEPASDNTQYF. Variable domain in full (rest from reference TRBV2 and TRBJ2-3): EPEVTQTPSHQVTQMGQEVILRCVPISNHLYFYWYRQILGQKVEFLVSFYNNEISEKSEIFDDQFSVERPDGSNFTLKIRSTKLEDSAMYFCASSEPASDNTQYFGPGTRLTVL.

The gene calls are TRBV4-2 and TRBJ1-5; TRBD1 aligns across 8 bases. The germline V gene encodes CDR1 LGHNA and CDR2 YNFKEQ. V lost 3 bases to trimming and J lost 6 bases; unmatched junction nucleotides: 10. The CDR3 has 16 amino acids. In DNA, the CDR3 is TGTGCCAGCAGCCAGAGACAGGGGACGGGGGGTCAGCCCCAGCATTTT. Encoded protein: CASSQRQGTGGQPQHF.

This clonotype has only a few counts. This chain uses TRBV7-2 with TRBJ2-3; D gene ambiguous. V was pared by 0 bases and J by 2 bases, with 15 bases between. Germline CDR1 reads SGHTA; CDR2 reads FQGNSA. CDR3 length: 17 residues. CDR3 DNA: TGTGCCAGCAGCTTAGCGTTCGATAATACTTTCACAGATACGCAGTATTTT. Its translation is CASSLAFDNTFTDTQYF.

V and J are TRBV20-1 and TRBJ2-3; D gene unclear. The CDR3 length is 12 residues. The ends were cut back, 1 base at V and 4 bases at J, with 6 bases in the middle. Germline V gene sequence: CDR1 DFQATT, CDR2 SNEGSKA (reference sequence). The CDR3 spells CSARVVPDTQYF. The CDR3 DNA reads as TGCAGTGCTAGAGTGGTTCCAGATACGCAGTATTTT.

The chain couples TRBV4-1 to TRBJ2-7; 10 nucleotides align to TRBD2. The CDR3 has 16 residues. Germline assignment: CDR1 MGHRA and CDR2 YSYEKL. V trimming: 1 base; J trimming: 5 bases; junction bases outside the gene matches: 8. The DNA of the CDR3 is TGCGCCAGCAGCCAAGCCCTAGCGGGAGTGAGAAACGAGCAGTACTTC. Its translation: CASSQALAGVRNEQYF.

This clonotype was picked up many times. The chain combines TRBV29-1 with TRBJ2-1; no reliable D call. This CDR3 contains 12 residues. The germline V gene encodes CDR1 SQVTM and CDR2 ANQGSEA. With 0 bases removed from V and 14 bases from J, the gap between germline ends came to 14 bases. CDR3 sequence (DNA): TGCAGCGTTGAAGAACAAGACAAACGGGAGTTCTTC. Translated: CSVEEQDKREFF.

CDR3 in amino acids: CASSYLGRKEAFF. CDR3 bases: TGTGCCAGCAGTTACTTAGGACGGAAAGAAGCTTTCTTT. The chain carries TRBV6-2 or TRBV6-3 and TRBJ1-1, with no clear D. CDR1 is MNHEY, CDR2 SVGEGT, per germline. The CDR3 has 13 amino acids. V was trimmed by 1 base and J by 8 bases, leaving 11 bases between them.